Below, 8 T cell receptor beta chains from the same sample are listed, as sequenced in a study of T cell responses to AZD1222 COVID-19 vaccine. Only in-frame clones appear in the TCRdb table, and some are missing; sequencing was by immunoSEQ multiplex PCR. The repertoire holds around 150,000 clones, with around 90% as singletons. The sample consisted of peripheral blood, taken on day 0 of AZD1222 vaccination. The receptors shown here come from an adult in good health.

This chain links TRBV30 with TRBJ1-3; 7 bases map to TRBD1. V was clipped by 4 bases and J by 4 bases; unmatched bases: 10. CDR3 length equals 15 residues. Germline loops: CDR1 GTSNPN, CDR2 SVGIG (reference sequence). For the CDR3, the DNA is TGTGCCTGGACCCCAGGGGGAAGTTTCGGAAACACCATATATTTT. Its protein is CAWTPGGSFGNTIYF.

This rearrangement joins TRBV4-3 to TRBJ2-1, with 7 bases matching TRBD1. Unmatched junction bases numbered 9, after V lost 3 bases and J lost 4 bases. The CDR3 has 16 amino acids. Germline loops: CDR1 LGHNA, CDR2 YSLEER. The CDR3 spells CASSQDRDSRYNEQFF. DNA of the CDR3: TGCGCCAGCAGCCAGGACCGGGACAGTCGATACAATGAGCAGTTCTTC.

The chain has TRBV5-5 and TRBJ1-3; D gene unclear. This CDR3 has 16 residues. The germline CDR1 and CDR2 sequences are SGHKS and YYEKEE (reference sequence). Trimming stripped 0 bases from V and 0 bases from J, with 10 bases between. The CDR3 is CASSLVRQYSGNTIYF. DNA for the CDR3: TGTGCCAGCAGCTTGGTTAGGCAGTACTCTGGAAACACCATATATTTT.

This chain joins TRBV6-1 and TRBJ1-5; D not certain. V lost 3 bases and J 6 bases, leaving 12 bases between the germline ends. Germline assignment: CDR1 MNHNS and CDR2 SASEGT. The CDR3 runs to 14 residues. CDR3 sequence (DNA): TGTGCCAGCAGTGATCTATTCAGCCTTCAGCCCCAGCATTTT. As protein: CASSDLFSLQPQHF.

The J gene is TRBJ1-1, the V gene TRBV5-1; TRBD1 aligns across 8 bases. Per the germline V gene, CDR1 is SGHRS and CDR2 is YFSETQ. The CDR3 length is 16 residues. The V segment lost 4 bases and the J segment 3 bases; nucleotides outside the gene matches: 11. Here the CDR3 reads CASSPPQGGLDTEAFF. The CDR3 DNA reads TGCGCCAGCAGCCCACCACAGGGGGGATTAGACACTGAAGCTTTCTTT.

V gene TRBV28 combines with J gene TRBJ1-1, with a tentative D call TRBD1 (6 bases). From germline, CDR1 is MDHEN and CDR2 SYDVKM. The V end was cut by 5 bases, the J end by 1 base, with 14 bases between. The CDR3 extends over 15 amino acids. The DNA for the CDR3 is TGTGCCAGCAGTGTGGACAGAGGAGCGAACACTGAAGCTTTCTTT. Protein sequence: CASSVDRGANTEAFF.

The chain uses TRBV15 and TRBJ1-2; TRBD1 agrees at 10 bases. Germline V gives CDR1 LNHNV, CDR2 YYDKDF (reference sequence). Trimming removed 6 bases from V and 4 bases from J; junction bases left unmatched: 5. The CDR3 runs 14 residues. CDR3 in amino acids: CATRAGQGIYGYTF. The CDR3 DNA sequence: TGTGCCACCAGAGCGGGACAGGGGATCTATGGCTACACCTTC.

The chain links TRBV19 to TRBJ2-1; 10 bases align to TRBD2. Germline V CDR1 and CDR2: LNHDA, SQIVND (reference sequence). This CDR3 has 19 amino acids. Trimming removed 5 bases from V and 1 base from J; junction bases left unmatched: 14. The CDR3 bases are TGTGCCAGTAGTGGCCTCGGAAGCGGGAGGGCCCTATCCTACAATGAGCAGTTCTTC. It translates to CASSGLGSGRALSYNEQFF.